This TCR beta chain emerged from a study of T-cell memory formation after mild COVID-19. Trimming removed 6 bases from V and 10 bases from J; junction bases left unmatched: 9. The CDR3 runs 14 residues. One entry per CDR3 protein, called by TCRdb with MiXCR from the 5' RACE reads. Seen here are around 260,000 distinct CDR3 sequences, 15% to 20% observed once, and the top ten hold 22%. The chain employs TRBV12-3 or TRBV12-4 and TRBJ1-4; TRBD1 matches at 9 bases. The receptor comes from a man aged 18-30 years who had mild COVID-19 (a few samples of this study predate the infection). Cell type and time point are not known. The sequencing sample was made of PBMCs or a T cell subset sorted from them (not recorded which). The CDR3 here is CASSRGTGSGKLFF. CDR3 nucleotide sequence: TGTGCCAGCAGCCGAGGGACAGGGAGTGGAAAACTGTTTTTT.